This is a list of T cell receptor beta chains from one sample in a study of T cell repertoires in cytomegalovirus infection. TCRdb re-called the reads through MiXCR, storing one row per CDR3 protein. The table includes roughly 640,000 distinct CDR3 sequences, roughly a quarter detected once. The sequenced material came from CD8+ T cells from PBMCs. The receptors here all came from a human donor in good health (CMV status not recorded). Some clones in this sample may be carry-over from other donors' samples. Both conserved end residues are part of each CDR3. A D gene is named only where the DNA matches it firmly. The size of a clone is reported for some rows only, either as once, few or many, or as a class for expanded clones.

CDR3: CASSITGQGGSPLHF
DNA: TGTGCCAGTAGTATTACGGGACAGGGAGGCTCACCCCTCCACTTT
J: TRBJ1-6
V: TRBV19
D: TRBD1
size: many

CDR3: CASSYPGLGGVKNIQYF
DNA: TGTGCCAGCAGCTACCCGGGACTCGGAGGGGTCAAAAACATTCAGTACTTC
J: TRBJ2-4
V: TRBV7-4
D: -
size: -

CDR3: CASSDDWRTEAFF
DNA: TGTGCCAGCAGCGACGATTGGAGGACTGAAGCTTTCTTT
J: TRBJ1-1
V: TRBV7-9
D: -
size: -

CDR3: CASSQEGQGKSLNYGYTF
DNA: TGTGCCAGCAGCCAAGAAGGACAGGGTAAATCCCTTAACTATGGCTACACCTTC
J: TRBJ1-2
V: TRBV4-2
D: TRBD1
size: few

CDR3: CASSFLAGGWVEQFF
DNA: TGTGCCAGCAGCTTCCTAGCGGGGGGGTGGGTTGAGCAGTTCTTC
J: TRBJ2-1
V: TRBV7-9
D: TRBD2
size: many

CDR3: CASSLEQGDYGYTF
DNA: TGTGCCAGCAGCTTAGAACAGGGTGACTATGGCTACACCTTC
J: TRBJ1-2
V: TRBV7-6
D: -
size: many

CDR3: CASSLRPSDGQFF
DNA: TGTGCCAGCAGCTTGCGCCCGTCCGATGGACAGTTCTTC
J: TRBJ2-1
V: TRBV5-4
D: -
size: -

CDR3: CSVVDSDGELFF
DNA: TGCAGCGTTGTGGACAGCGACGGGGAGCTGTTTTTT
J: TRBJ2-2
V: TRBV29-1
D: -
size: few

CDR3: CASSDWRGALDTQYF
DNA: TGTGCCAGCAGTGATTGGCGAGGGGCCCTAGATACGCAGTATTTT
J: TRBJ2-3
V: TRBV2
D: -
size: -

CDR3: CASSGGTGRVQETQYF
DNA: TGTGCCAGCAGCGGAGGGACAGGGCGAGTCCAAGAGACCCAGTACTTC
J: TRBJ2-5
V: TRBV7-6
D: TRBD1
size: -

CDR3: CASRPTSPYYNEQFF
DNA: TGTGCCAGCAGGCCCACTAGCCCCTATTACAATGAGCAGTTCTTC
J: TRBJ2-1
V: TRBV6-5
D: -
size: few

CDR3: CASSFRGGAWGNNEQFF
DNA: TGTGCCAGCAGTTTCCGCGGGGGGGCTTGGGGAAACAATGAGCAGTTCTTC
J: TRBJ2-1
V: TRBV12-3/TRBV12-4
D: TRBD2
size: few

CDR3: CASSYSRPPTSGSLYEQYF
DNA: TGTGCCAGCAGTTACTCCCGGCCTCCGACTAGCGGGAGCCTCTACGAGCAGTACTTC
J: TRBJ2-7
V: TRBV6-5
D: TRBD2
size: -

CDR3: CASSLGGPNSNQPQHF
DNA: TGTGCCAGCAGTTTAGGGGGACCGAATAGCAATCAGCCCCAGCATTTT
J: TRBJ1-5
V: TRBV12-3/TRBV12-4
D: -
size: -

CDR3: CASSWDWGYEQYF
DNA: TGTGCCAGCAGCTGGGACTGGGGCTACGAGCAGTACTTC
J: TRBJ2-7
V: TRBV7-9
D: -
size: few

CDR3: CAISDRQKAKNIQYF
DNA: TGTGCCATCAGTGATAGACAGAAGGCCAAAAACATTCAGTACTTC
J: TRBJ2-4
V: TRBV10-3
D: -
size: many

CDR3: CASSQEPNDNEQFF
DNA: TGCGCCAGCAGCCAAGAACCAAATGACAATGAGCAGTTCTTC
J: TRBJ2-1
V: TRBV4-3
D: -
size: -

CDR3: CASRPLMIPYNEQFF
DNA: TGTGCCAGCAGGCCGCTAATGATACCCTACAATGAGCAGTTCTTC
J: TRBJ2-1
V: TRBV12-3/TRBV12-4
D: -
size: -

CDR3: CSVDDLRTDTQYF
DNA: TGCAGCGTTGACGATCTGCGCACAGATACGCAGTATTTT
J: TRBJ2-3
V: TRBV29-1
D: -
size: -